This TCR beta chain was captured in a study of Graves' ophthalmopathy and Graves' hyperthyroidism. Findings and caveats of the study: Ophthalmopathy progression was predicted by the model at 70.59% sensitivity and 72% to 75% specificity.

V lost 0 bases and J lost 0, with 20 bases in between. This CDR3 comprises 18 residues. From germline, CDR1 is SQVTM and CDR2 ANQGSEA. The PBMCs were taken from around 9 ml of fresh peripheral blood. RNA served as the template for amplifying TCR beta CDR3 regions. The library came from an HTBI-primed first-round RT-PCR and a second-round multiplex PCR. TCRdb passed the multiplex PCR reads through MiXCR, listing each CDR3 protein once. This table has about 400,000 distinct CDR3 sequences, roughly 14% appearing once. This clonotype has ten or more counts. Its antigen remains unknown. The chain combines TRBV29-1 with TRBJ1-2, with D hard to call. This clonotype was obtained from a woman between 18 and 29 years old with stable Graves' hyperthyroidism. The sequenced material came from peripheral blood. This chain's CDR3 is CSVEEGPGYHSSNYGYTF. Here the CDR3 DNA reads TGCAGCGTTGAAGAAGGGCCCGGATACCACAGCTCTAACTATGGCTACACCTTC.